This entry is about one T cell receptor (beta chain). This entry comes from a study of T cells in localized non-small cell lung cancer. Profiling relied on immunoSEQ multiplex PCR, and the TCRdb table lists in-frame clones only, not all of them. Of 26,000 or so clones in the sample, over 85% were seen once. The specimen comprised peripheral blood, sampled before any cancer treatment. The sequence was collected from a woman aged 18 to 49 with stage I lung adenocarcinoma.

The CDR3 nucleotides read TGTGCCTGGAGTCTCCCCCAAGTGCTAGCGGGAGCCCCGGGGACCGGGGAGCTGTTTTTT. It yields the protein CAWSLPQVLAGAPGTGELFF. The V gene is TRBV30, the J gene TRBJ2-2, with 10 positions matching TRBD2. Trimming at V came to 2 bases and at J to 5 bases, leaving 20 bases not matched to a gene. Germline CDR1 GTSNPN, CDR2 SVGIG (reference sequence). CDR3 size: 20 residues.